This T cell receptor (beta chain) appears in the sequencing data of a study of CD8+ T cells in alopecia areata. Whole-study findings and limits: Greater clonality was observed in lesional scalp samples, especially alopecia totalis/universalis, versus normal scalp.

Germline CDR1 SNHLY, CDR2 FYNNEI. This CDR3 has 15 residues. V trimming: 3 bases; J trimming: 7 bases; junction bases outside the gene matches: 5. The sequencing template was cDNA reverse transcribed from extracted RNA. Data came from immunoSEQ multiplex PCR; TCRdb stores just in-frame clones and leaves some out. Altogether around 140,000 clones are present, around 51% being singletons, with the ten largest covering over 0.75%. Details on this clone: Its antigen is as yet unknown.

This sequence was found in a human donor with alopecia areata. The rearrangement uses TRBV2 and TRBJ2-1; 11 bases are a match to TRBD2. The specimen was CD4+ T cells sorted from blood, collected at week 0. The CDR3, as DNA: TGTGCCAGCAGTGAGGCACTAGCGGGAGCAAATGAGCAGTTCTTC. Protein: CASSEALAGANEQFF.